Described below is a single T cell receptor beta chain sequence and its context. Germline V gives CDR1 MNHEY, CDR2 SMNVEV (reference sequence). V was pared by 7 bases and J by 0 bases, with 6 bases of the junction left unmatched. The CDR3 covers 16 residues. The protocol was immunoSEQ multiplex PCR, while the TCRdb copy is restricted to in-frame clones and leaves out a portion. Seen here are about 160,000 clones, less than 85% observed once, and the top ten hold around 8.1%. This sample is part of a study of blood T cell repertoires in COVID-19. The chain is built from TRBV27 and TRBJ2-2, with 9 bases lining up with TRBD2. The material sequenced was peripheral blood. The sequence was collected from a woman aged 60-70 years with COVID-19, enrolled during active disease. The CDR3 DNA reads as TGTGCCAGCACCATTGGACTAGCGCCGAACACCGGGGAGCTGTTTTTT. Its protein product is CASTIGLAPNTGELFF.